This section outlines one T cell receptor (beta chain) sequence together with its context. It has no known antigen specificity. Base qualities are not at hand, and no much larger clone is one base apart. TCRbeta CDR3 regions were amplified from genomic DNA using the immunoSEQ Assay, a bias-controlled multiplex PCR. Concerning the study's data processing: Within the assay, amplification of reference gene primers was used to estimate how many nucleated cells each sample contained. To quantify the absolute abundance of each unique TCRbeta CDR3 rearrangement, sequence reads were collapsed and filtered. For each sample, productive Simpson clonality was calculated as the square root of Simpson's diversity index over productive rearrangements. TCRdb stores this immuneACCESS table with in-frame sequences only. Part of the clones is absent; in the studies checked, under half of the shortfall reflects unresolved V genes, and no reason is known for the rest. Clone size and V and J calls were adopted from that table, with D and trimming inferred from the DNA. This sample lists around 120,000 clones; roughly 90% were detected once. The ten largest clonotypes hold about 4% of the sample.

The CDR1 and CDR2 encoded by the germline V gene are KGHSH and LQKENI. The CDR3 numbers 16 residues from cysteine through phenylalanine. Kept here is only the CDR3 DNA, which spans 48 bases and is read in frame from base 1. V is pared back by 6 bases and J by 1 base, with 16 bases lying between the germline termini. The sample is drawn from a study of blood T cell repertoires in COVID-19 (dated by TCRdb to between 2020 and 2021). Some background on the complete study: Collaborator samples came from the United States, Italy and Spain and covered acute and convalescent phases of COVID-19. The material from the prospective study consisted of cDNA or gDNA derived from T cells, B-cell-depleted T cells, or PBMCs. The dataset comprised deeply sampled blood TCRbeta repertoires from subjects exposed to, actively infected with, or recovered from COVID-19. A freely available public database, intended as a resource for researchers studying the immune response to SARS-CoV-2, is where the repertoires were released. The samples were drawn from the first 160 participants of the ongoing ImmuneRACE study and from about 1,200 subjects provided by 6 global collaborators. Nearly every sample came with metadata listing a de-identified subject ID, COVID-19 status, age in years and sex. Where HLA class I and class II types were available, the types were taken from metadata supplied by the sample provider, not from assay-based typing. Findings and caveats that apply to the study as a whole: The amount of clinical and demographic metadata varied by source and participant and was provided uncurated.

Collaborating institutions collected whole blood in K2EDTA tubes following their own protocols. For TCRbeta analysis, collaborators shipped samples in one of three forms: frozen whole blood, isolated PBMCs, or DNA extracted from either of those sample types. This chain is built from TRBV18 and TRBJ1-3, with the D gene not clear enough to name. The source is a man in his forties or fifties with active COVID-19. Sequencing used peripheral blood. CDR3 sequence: CASSGSPAGSGNTIYF. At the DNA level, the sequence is TGTGCCAGCTCGGGAAGTCCCGCGGGGTCTGGAAACACCATATATTTT.